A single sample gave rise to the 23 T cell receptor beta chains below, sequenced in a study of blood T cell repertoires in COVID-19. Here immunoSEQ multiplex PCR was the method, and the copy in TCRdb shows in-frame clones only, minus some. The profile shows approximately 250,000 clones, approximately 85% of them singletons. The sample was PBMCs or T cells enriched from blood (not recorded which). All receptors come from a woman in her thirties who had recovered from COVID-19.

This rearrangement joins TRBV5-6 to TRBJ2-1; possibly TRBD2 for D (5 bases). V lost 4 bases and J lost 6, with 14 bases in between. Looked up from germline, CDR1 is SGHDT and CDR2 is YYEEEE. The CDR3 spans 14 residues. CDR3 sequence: CASSPLSGLNEQFF. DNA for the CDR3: TGTGCCAGCAGCCCCCTCTCCGGACTCAATGAGCAGTTCTTC.

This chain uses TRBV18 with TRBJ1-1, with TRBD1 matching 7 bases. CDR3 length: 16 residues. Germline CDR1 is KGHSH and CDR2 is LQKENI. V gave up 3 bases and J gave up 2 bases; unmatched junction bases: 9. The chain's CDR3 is CASSPSRGLGNTEAFF. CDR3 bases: TGTGCCAGCTCACCGAGCAGGGGGTTGGGTAACACTGAAGCTTTCTTT.

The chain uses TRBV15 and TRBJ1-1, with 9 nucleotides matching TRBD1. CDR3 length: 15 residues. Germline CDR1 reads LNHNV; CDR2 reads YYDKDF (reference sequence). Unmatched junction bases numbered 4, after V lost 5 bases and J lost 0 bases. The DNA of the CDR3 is TGTGCCACCAGCCCACAGGGGGCGATGAACACTGAAGCTTTCTTT. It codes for CATSPQGAMNTEAFF.

CDR3 residues: CASSDDREDYGYTF. As DNA, the CDR3 is TGTGCCAGCAGTGATGACAGAGAAGATTATGGCTACACCTTC. V gene TRBV2 combines with J gene TRBJ1-2; D is possibly TRBD1 (5 bases). Between the trimmed V and J ends, which lost 3 bases and 5 bases, there was a span of 13 bases. The germline CDR1 and CDR2 sequences are SNHLY and FYNNEI. The CDR3 consists of 14 residues.

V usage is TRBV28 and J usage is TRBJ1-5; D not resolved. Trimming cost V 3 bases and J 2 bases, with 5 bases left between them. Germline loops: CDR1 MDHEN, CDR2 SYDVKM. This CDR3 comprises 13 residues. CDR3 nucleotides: TGTGCCAGCAGTTTTCAGGGCAATCAGCCCCAGCATTTT. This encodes CASSFQGNQPQHF. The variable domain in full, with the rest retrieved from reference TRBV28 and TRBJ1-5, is DVKVTQSSRYLVKRTGEKVFLECVQDMDHENMFWYRQDPGLGLRLIYFSYDVKMKEKGDIPEGYSVSREKKERFSLILESASTNQTSMYLCASSFQGNQPQHFGDGTRLSIL.

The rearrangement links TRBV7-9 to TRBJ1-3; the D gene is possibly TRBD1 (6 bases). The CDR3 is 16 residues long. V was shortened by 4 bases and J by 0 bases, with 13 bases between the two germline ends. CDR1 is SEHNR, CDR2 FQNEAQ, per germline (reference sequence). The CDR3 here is CASSYPGTNSGNTIYF. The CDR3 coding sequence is TGTGCCAGCAGCTACCCCGGGACAAACTCTGGAAACACCATATATTTT.

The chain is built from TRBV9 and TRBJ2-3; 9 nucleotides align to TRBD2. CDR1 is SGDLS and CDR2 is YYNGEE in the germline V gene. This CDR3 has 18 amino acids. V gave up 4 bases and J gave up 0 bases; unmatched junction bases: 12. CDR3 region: CASSLPSGGSPSTDTQYF. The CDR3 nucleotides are TGTGCCAGCAGCCTACCCAGCGGGGGGTCTCCTAGCACAGATACGCAGTATTTT.

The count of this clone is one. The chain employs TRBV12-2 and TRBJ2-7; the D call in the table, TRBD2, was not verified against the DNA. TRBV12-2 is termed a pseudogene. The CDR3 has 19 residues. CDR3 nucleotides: TGTGCAAGTCGCTTAGGGAATGGACTAGCGGGATCTTTCTCCTACGAGCAGTACTTC. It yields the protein CASRLGNGLAGSFSYEQYF.

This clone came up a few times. This CDR3 reads CASSQAGSPMNTEAFF. Here the CDR3 DNA reads TGTGCCAGCAGCCAAGCGGGGAGCCCCATGAACACTGAAGCTTTCTTT. The chain links TRBV14 to TRBJ1-1; D unresolved. CDR3 length: 16 residues. Germline CDR1 SGHDN, CDR2 FVKESK. V was clipped by 1 base and J by 0 bases, with 12 bases between them.

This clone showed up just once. The CDR3 coding sequence is TGTGCCAGCAGCTCCGGACAGGGGGAGTTCACCTTC. Translated: CASSSGQGEFTF. This chain connects TRBV6-5 to TRBJ1-2; 10 nucleotides align to TRBD1. The CDR3 length is 12 residues. Germline V gene data show CDR1 as MNHEY and CDR2 as SVGAGI. J gave up 13 bases and V 6 bases, and 8 bases lay outside the gene matches.

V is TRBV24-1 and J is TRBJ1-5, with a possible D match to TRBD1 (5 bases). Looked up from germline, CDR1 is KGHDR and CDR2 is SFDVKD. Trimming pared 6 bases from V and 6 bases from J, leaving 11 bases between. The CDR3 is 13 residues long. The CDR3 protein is CATSNRFGQPQHF. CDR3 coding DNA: TGTGCCACCAGTAACAGGTTCGGTCAGCCCCAGCATTTT.

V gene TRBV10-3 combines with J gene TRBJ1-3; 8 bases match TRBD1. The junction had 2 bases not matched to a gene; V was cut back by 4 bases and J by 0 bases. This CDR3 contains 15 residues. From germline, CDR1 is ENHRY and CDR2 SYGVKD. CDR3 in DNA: TGTGCCATCAGTGCGGGACAGGTCTCTGGAAACACCATATATTTT. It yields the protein CAISAGQVSGNTIYF.

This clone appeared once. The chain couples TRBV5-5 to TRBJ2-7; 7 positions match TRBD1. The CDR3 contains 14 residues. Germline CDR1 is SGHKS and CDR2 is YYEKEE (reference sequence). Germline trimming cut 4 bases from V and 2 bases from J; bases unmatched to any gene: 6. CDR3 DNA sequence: TGTGCCAGCAGCCTGACAGGGCCCACCTACGAGCAGTACTTC. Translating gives CASSLTGPTYEQYF.

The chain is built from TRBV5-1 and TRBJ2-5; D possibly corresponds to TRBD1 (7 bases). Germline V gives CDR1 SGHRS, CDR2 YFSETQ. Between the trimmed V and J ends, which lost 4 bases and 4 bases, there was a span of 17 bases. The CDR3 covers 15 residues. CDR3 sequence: CASSGGTALTETQYF. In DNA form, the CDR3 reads TGCGCCAGCAGCGGCGGGACAGCCTTGACAGAGACCCAGTACTTC.

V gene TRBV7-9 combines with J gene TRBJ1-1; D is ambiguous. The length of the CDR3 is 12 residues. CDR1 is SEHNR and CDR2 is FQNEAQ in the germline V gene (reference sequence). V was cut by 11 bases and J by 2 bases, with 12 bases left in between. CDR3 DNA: TGTGCCGGTGTCCAGATTAACACTGAAGCTTTCTTT. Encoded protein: CAGVQINTEAFF.

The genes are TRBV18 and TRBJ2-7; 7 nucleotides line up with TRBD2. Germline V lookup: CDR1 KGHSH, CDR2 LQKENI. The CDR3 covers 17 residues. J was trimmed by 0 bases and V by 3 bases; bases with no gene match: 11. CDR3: CASSPGRTSVSSYEQYF. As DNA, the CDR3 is TGTGCCAGCTCACCCGGGAGGACGTCCGTGAGCTCCTACGAGCAGTACTTC.

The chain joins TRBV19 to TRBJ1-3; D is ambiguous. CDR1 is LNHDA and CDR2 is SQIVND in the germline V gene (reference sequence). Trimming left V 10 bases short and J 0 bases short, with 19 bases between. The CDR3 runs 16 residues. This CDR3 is CATQTNFQSSGNTIYF. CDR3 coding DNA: TGTGCCACTCAGACAAATTTCCAGAGCTCTGGAAACACCATATATTTT.

The CDR3 region has the DNA TGCGCCAGCAGTGACCATCAGGGGTCTTCTCTCCAGGCCAACGTCCTGACTTTC. As protein: CASSDHQGSSLQANVLTF. The chain combines TRBV10-1 with TRBJ2-6, with D tentatively TRBD1 (6 bases). The germline V gene has CDR1 WNHNN and CDR2 SYGVQD (reference sequence). V lost 3 bases and J lost 6, with 21 bases in between. The CDR3 totals 18 residues.

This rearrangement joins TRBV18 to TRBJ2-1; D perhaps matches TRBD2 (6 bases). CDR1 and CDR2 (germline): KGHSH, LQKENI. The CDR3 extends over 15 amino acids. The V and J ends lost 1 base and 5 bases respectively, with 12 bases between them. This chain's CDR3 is CASSPRRGLDNEQFF. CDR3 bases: TGTGCCAGCTCACCACGGCGGGGACTGGACAATGAGCAGTTCTTC.

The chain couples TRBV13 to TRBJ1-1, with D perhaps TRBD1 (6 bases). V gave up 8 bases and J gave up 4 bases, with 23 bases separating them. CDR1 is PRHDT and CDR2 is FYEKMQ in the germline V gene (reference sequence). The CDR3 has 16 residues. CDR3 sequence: CASLTRSSKGGTEAFF. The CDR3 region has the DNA TGTGCCAGCTTGACCCGGTCTTCCAAAGGGGGCACTGAAGCTTTCTTT.

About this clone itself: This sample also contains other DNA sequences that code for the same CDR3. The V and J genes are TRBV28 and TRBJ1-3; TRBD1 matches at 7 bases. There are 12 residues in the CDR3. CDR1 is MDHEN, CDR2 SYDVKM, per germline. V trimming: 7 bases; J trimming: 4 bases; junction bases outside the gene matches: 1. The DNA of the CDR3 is TGTGCCAGCAAGACAGGGGGAAACACCATATATTTT. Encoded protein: CASKTGGNTIYF.

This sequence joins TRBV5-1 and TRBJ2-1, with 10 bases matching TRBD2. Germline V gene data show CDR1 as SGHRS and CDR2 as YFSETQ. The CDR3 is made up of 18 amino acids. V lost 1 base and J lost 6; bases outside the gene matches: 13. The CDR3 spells CASSLLPASGSPLNEQFF. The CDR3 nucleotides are TGCGCCAGCAGCTTGTTACCCGCTAGCGGGAGCCCCCTCAATGAGCAGTTCTTC.

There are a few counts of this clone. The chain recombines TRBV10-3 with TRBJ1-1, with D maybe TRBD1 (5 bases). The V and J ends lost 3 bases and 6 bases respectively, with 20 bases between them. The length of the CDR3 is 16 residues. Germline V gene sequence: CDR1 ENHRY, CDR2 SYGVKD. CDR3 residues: CAISDIVAGLLAEAFF. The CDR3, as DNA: TGTGCCATCAGTGATATCGTGGCAGGGTTGTTGGCTGAAGCTTTCTTT.